This T cell receptor beta chain stems from a study of T-cell reconstitution after alpha-beta-depleted transplantation in children (dated by TCRdb to between 2015 and 2016). About the full investigation: The study quantitatively tracked T-cell immune reconstitution after TCRalphabeta/CD19-depleted allogeneic hematopoietic cell transplantation in children using TCR repertoire profiling.

Findings and caveats that apply to the study as a whole: Hyperexpanded clone frequencies declined over subsequent months; after one year, T-cell counts and TCRbeta diversity were mostly attributed to newly produced T cells. The high TCRbeta diversity at day 60 in some patients was ascribed to recipient T cells and intrathymic progenitors that had survived conditioning. About two months after transplant, the apparently early recovery of alphabetaT-cell counts reportedly depended on just several hundred clones that had expanded rapidly and came from non-depleted graft cells.

The CDR3 runs 14 residues from the cysteine to the phenylalanine. Kept here is only the CDR3 DNA, which spans 42 bases and is read in frame from base 1. In the germline V gene (reference sequence), CDR1 corresponds to DFQATT and CDR2 to SNEGSKA. Comment on this clonotype: It has no known antigen specificity. A much more abundant neighbour one base away suggests this may be a read error.

The library was produced with PCR. TCRdb names Illumina HiSeq 2500 as the instrument used. Molecular barcoding was employed in the preparation of TCR libraries, with unique molecular identifiers being used to normalize TCRbeta repertoire quantification. The public sequencing data were trimmed at Q25 with fastp and processed into clonotypes with MiXCR by TCRdb, which kept only in-frame beta chains. One record per CDR3 amino acid sequence lists the most common genes and DNA. Within this sample are hundreds of thousands of distinct CDR3 sequences, with 13% of them counted one time only. 0.79% of the sample lies in the top ten. The treatment or condition label here, explained by the study, means: allogeneic hematopoietic cell transplantation with graft depleted of TCRalphabeta T cells and CD19 B cells. The children who served as transplant recipients had been given grafts of TCRalphabeta/CD19-depleted allogeneic hematopoietic cells.

The material sequenced was PBMCs, taken before TCRalphabeta/CD19-depleted stem cell transplant. The rearranged segments are TRBV20-1 and TRBJ1-6; TRBD1 is possibly the D segment (5 matching bases). This clonotype originated in a girl aged 2-10 years with congenital amegakaryocytic thrombocytopenia, due to receive a stem cell transplant. Here the CDR3 is given as CTARRQRLNSPLHF. The DNA sequence is given as TGCACTGCTCGACGACAGCGACTTAATTCACCCCTCCACTTT.